This T cell receptor (beta chain) was captured by sequencing in a study of blood T cell repertoires in COVID-19. Study details: Both acute and convalescent COVID-19 samples were obtained from the United States, Italy and Spain. PBMCs, B-cell-depleted T cells, or T cells provided the cDNA or gDNA that made up the material.

Per the original data handling: The authors estimated nucleated cell counts from reference gene primer amplification. Sequencing was performed with immunoSEQ multiplex PCR; in TCRdb, only in-frame clones are kept and a portion is missing. V and J calls and clone size are given by that table; D and trimming were obtained from the DNA. The sample consists of about 110,000 clones, around 80% of them appearing once. The V gene end was trimmed by 0 bases and the J gene end by 3 bases; junction bases not matched to a gene: 5. The CDR3 runs 17 residues. CDR1 and CDR2 (germline): LGHNT, FRNRAP. The specimen sequenced was peripheral blood. The source of this sequence is a human donor in a cohort sampled during active or convalescent COVID-19. This sequence joins TRBV12-5 and TRBJ2-1; 10 bases fit TRBD1. In DNA form, the CDR3 reads TGTGCTAGTGGTTTGGTACTAGGGACAGGGGACTACAATGAGCAGTTCTTC. It specifies CASGLVLGTGDYNEQFF.